The 3 T cell receptor beta chains below were found in one sample sequenced in a study of blood T cell repertoires in COVID-19. The assay was immunoSEQ multiplex PCR, and TCRdb's table has in-frame clones only and misses some. The profile shows some 31,000 clones, 90% to 95% of them singletons. The specimen was peripheral blood. Receptors were obtained from a man aged 50-60 years with active COVID-19.

V gene TRBV5-6 combines with J gene TRBJ2-2; TRBD1 might be the D (5 bases). Germline CDR1 reads SGHDT; CDR2 reads YYEEEE. CDR3 length equals 13 residues. Trimming removed 5 bases from V and 12 bases from J, with 17 bases in between. The CDR3 sequence is CASRHVRAEQLFF. CDR3 DNA sequence: TGTGCCAGCAGACACGTCAGGGCCGAGCAGCTGTTTTTT.

The rearrangement uses TRBV10-1 and TRBJ2-3; 7 bases align to TRBD2. The CDR3 covers 16 residues. Germline V lookup: CDR1 WNHNN, CDR2 SYGVQD (reference sequence). V gave up 4 bases and J gave up 0 bases; unmatched junction bases: 7. The CDR3 region has the DNA TGCGCCAGCAGTGTCCGAGCGGGATCTAGCACAGATACGCAGTATTTT. Residues: CASSVRAGSSTDTQYF.

The chain links TRBV7-9 to TRBJ2-1, with 9 nucleotides matching TRBD2. Germline V gene data show CDR1 as SEHNR and CDR2 as FQNEAQ (reference sequence). The CDR3 spans 16 residues. The J segment lost 2 bases and the V segment lost 1 base, leaving 3 bases of the junction unmatched. The CDR3 spells CASSLELAGAYNEQFF. CDR3 coding DNA: TGTGCCAGCAGCTTAGAATTAGCGGGGGCCTACAATGAGCAGTTCTTC.